This entry lists 15 T cell receptor beta chains sequenced from one sample in a study of Ad26.COV2.S vaccination and SARS-CoV-2 variants. Profiling relied on immunoSEQ multiplex PCR, and the TCRdb table lists in-frame clones only, not all of them. The profile shows 500,000 or so clones, about 83% of them singletons. Sample treatment: approximately 18 received Ad26.COV2.S at low or high dose, single or two shots; several received placebo; per-sample allocation not given. Sampling was done on day 63 after the first vaccine or placebo injection. The material was peripheral blood, obtained in a trial of Ad26.COV2.S vaccine versus placebo. The receptors were sampled from a person between 18 and 59 years old who received the Ad26.COV2.S COVID-19 vaccine or a placebo.

This chain uses TRBV4-1 with TRBJ2-2; D not resolved. V lost 4 bases to trimming and J lost 7 bases, with 10 bases between them. This CDR3 region has 13 residues. Per germline, CDR1 MGHRA and CDR2 YSYEKL. The CDR3 bases are TGCGCCAGCAGCCTTCACTTCGGCGGGGAGCTGTTTTTT. Its protein product is CASSLHFGGELFF.

The rearrangement uses TRBV19 and TRBJ2-7, with TRBD1 as a possible D gene (6 bases). CDR3 length equals 14 residues. Per the germline V gene, CDR1 is LNHDA and CDR2 is SQIVND (reference sequence). The V gene lost 6 bases and the J gene lost 0 bases, with 12 bases spanning the gap. The CDR3 loop is CASRRDTRSYEQYF. CDR3 sequence (DNA): TGTGCCAGTAGACGGGACACCCGCTCCTACGAGCAGTACTTC.

The V and J genes are TRBV7-9 and TRBJ2-3, with TRBD1 matching 10 bases. After removal of 7 bases from V and 10 bases from J, the junction contained 14 bases not matched to a gene. The CDR3 covers 15 residues. Germline V gene sequence: CDR1 SEHNR, CDR2 FQNEAQ (reference sequence). The CDR3 DNA sequence: TGTGCCAGCACCCCGCCGGGACAGGGGTTCAGCTCGCAGTATTTT. Its translation: CASTPPGQGFSSQYF.

The chain uses TRBV28 and TRBJ1-2; a possible D gene is TRBD1 (6 bases). V was cut by 6 bases and J by 4 bases, with 21 bases left in between. Germline CDR1 reads MDHEN; CDR2 reads SYDVKM. The CDR3 is made up of 16 amino acids. The CDR3 DNA follows: TGTGCCAGCAGCAGCCCGGGGGCCGGGGGCACCTATGGCTACACCTTC. It translates to CASSSPGAGGTYGYTF.

The rearrangement links TRBV9 to TRBJ1-2, with a tentative D call TRBD1 (6 bases). Germline loops: CDR1 SGDLS, CDR2 YYNGEE. The CDR3 sequence is 15 residues long. Trimming shortened V by 0 bases and J by 4 bases, and 13 bases separated the two germline ends. The CDR3: CASSVEARGVYGYTF. The CDR3 DNA is TGTGCCAGCAGCGTAGAGGCCAGGGGCGTCTATGGCTACACCTTC.

The V and J genes are TRBV7-8 and TRBJ2-2, with 7 bases that match TRBD1. The V gene end was trimmed by 2 bases and the J gene end by 3 bases; junction bases not matched to a gene: 3. Per the germline V gene, CDR1 is SGHVS and CDR2 is FQNEAQ. The CDR3 covers 15 residues. This CDR3 is CASSLIDRDTGELFF. For the CDR3, the DNA is TGTGCCAGCAGCTTAATCGACAGGGACACCGGGGAGCTGTTTTTT.

The V call is TRBV5-1, the J call TRBJ2-1; possible D gene TRBD2, 6 bases. Per germline, CDR1 SGHRS and CDR2 YFSETQ. Trimming pared 1 base from V and 5 bases from J, leaving 19 bases between. CDR3 length: 17 residues. The CDR3, as DNA: TGCGCCAGCAGCTTGTTTTCGCGGGATCACAGGAACAATGAGCAGTTCTTC. Residues: CASSLFSRDHRNNEQFF.

Comment on this clone: In the same sample, other DNA sequences code for this CDR3. This chain links TRBV4-2 with TRBJ2-3; 10 positions match TRBD2. The CDR3 runs to 15 residues. Trimming removed 0 bases from V and 6 bases from J; junction bases left unmatched: 3. Germline-derived CDR1 and CDR2 are LGHNA and YNFKEQ. In DNA form, the CDR3 reads TGTGCCAGCAGCCAAGAAGGGACTAGCGCCGATACGCAGTATTTT. Amino acids: CASSQEGTSADTQYF.

In its sample, this clone was seen a few times. This chain connects TRBV3-1 (or the pseudogene TRBV3-2) to TRBJ1-1, with a weak D call TRBD1 (6 bases). The CDR3 length is 14 residues. Germline V lookup: CDR1 LGHDT, CDR2 YNNKEL (reference sequence). V lost 3 bases, J lost 5 bases, and 13 bases lay in between. This CDR3 is CASSHFRGDTEAFF. The CDR3 bases are TGTGCCAGCAGCCACTTCAGGGGAGATACTGAAGCTTTCTTT.

This chain uses TRBV5-1 with TRBJ2-3; D is undetermined. There are 13 residues in the CDR3. Trimming removed 5 bases from V and 3 bases from J, with 10 bases in between. Germline values: CDR1 SGHRS, CDR2 YFSETQ. CDR3: CASRKDRTDTQYF. The CDR3 DNA follows: TGCGCCAGCAGGAAAGATAGGACAGATACGCAGTATTTT.

V usage is TRBV6-5 and J usage is TRBJ1-5; no firm D call. This CDR3 spans 10 amino acids. Trimming took 7 bases from V and 6 from J, leaving 4 bases between them. Germline CDR1 is MNHEY and CDR2 is SVGAGI. The CDR3 is CASNSQPQHF. The CDR3 nucleotides read TGTGCCAGCAACTCTCAGCCCCAGCATTTT.

The genes are TRBV5-4 and TRBJ1-1; unclear D gene. CDR3 length equals 14 residues. Per germline, CDR1 SGHNT and CDR2 YYREEE (reference sequence). Trimming shortened V by 0 bases and J by 0 bases, and 6 bases separated the two germline ends. DNA for the CDR3: TGTGCCAGCAGCTTGGCAAGGGTGAACACTGAAGCTTTCTTT. Encoded protein: CASSLARVNTEAFF.

This chain uses TRBV24-1 with TRBJ2-3, with TRBD2 matching over 12 bases. The V segment lost 1 base and the J segment 2 bases; nucleotides outside the gene matches: 9. Germline CDR1 and CDR2: KGHDR and SFDVKD. This CDR3 has 19 residues. The CDR3 nucleotides are TGTGCCACCAGTGATTTCCGGCTAGCGGGAGGGCTTCACACAGATACGCAGTATTTT. This codes for CATSDFRLAGGLHTDTQYF.

The CDR3 sequence: CAWYASGNYEQYF. Written as DNA, the CDR3 is TGTGCCTGGTACGCTAGCGGGAACTACGAGCAGTACTTC. The J gene is TRBJ2-7, the V gene TRBV30; the match to TRBD2 covers 9 bases. Germline V gene data show CDR1 as GTSNPN and CDR2 as SVGIG (reference sequence). J gave up 3 bases and V 5 bases, and 5 bases lay outside the gene matches. The CDR3 runs to 13 residues.

The chain links TRBV28 to TRBJ2-2, with D perhaps TRBD1 or TRBD2 (5 bases each). Trimming pared 3 bases from V and 4 bases from J, leaving 15 bases between. Germline values: CDR1 MDHEN, CDR2 SYDVKM. This CDR3 is 16 amino acids long. The CDR3 sequence: CASSFSVTASTGELFF. CDR3 nucleotide sequence: TGTGCCAGCAGTTTTAGCGTGACAGCCTCCACCGGGGAGCTGTTTTTT.